The sequence of this T cell receptor (beta chain) was determined in a study of cytomegalovirus exposure and HLA in healthy donors. A multiplex PCR was run with 60 Vbeta primers and 13 Jbeta primers. The method was immunoSEQ multiplex PCR; TCRdb's version includes in-frame clones alone and lacks a portion of them. This specimen shows about 130,000 clones; the ten leading clones hold approximately 1.9%. The CDR3 has 14 amino acids. Germline V gives CDR1 SGHRS, CDR2 YFSETQ. The ends were cut back, 3 bases at V and 6 bases at J, with 16 bases in the middle. Remarks on this clone: Its specificity is not known.

Despite likely unrecorded immune exposures, the donors were nominally healthy at the time of sampling. Study results and caveats: Sequencing artifact likely explains a cluster of highly shared sequence variants. Trimming of TCR beta V- and J-genes showed a link, identified in a later analysis, to a missense DCLRE1C variant.

The sequence came from a woman aged 55-69 years in good health and CMV-seronegative. The V call is TRBV5-1, the J call TRBJ2-7, with D maybe TRBD2 (5 bases). The sequenced sample was PBMCs. The chain's CDR3 is CASSSTDSKREQYF. The CDR3 nucleotides read TGCGCCAGCAGCTCCACGGACTCAAAACGCGAGCAGTACTTC.